This T cell receptor (beta chain) was captured by sequencing in a study of a mutant IDH1 vaccine in newly diagnosed glioma. About the research overall: Patients had eight vaccinations, in weeks 1, 3, 5, 7, 11, 15, 19 and 23. Once 4-6 weeks had passed after radiotherapy alone, vaccination started, or it started with temozolomide cycles.

Of note for this clone: As yet, its antigen is unknown.

Produced via immunoSEQ multiplex PCR; TCRdb's table is partial and in-frame only. Of around 56,000 clones in the sample, about 80% are singletons; the top ten hold 3% to 4%. Described time point: week 5, during vaccination. A 20-mer mutant IDH1 peptide at 300 ug was injected subcutaneously with topical imiquimod. In every donor, the tumor was a new WHO grade 3 or 4 IDH1-mutant, ATRX-lost astrocytoma. V shed 0 bases and J shed 7 bases, with 10 bases lying between them. The CDR3 spans 13 residues. Germline loops: CDR1 SGDLS, CDR2 YYNGEE. The source material was PBMCs, sampled from a glioma patient whose treatment included an IDH1 peptide vaccine. This chain joins TRBV9 and TRBJ2-5, with D tentatively TRBD1 or TRBD2 (5 bases each). The origin of this receptor is a man aged 25 to 40 with glioma. CDR3 region: CASSVGGEGTQYF. CDR3 in DNA: TGTGCCAGCAGCGTAGGAGGGGAAGGGACCCAGTACTTC.